One sample yielded the 3 T cell receptor beta chains listed below, sequenced in a study of blood T cells in healthy people across ages. A second about 6 to 12 cycle PCR used barcoded and J-beta primers. One entry per CDR3 protein results from TCRdb running MiXCR on the 5' RACE reads. Seen here are roughly 1,800,000 distinct CDR3 sequences, around 50% observed once, and the top ten hold approximately 2.1%. The sequenced sample consisted of blood. The receptors come from a woman aged 40 to 49 in good health.

Regarding this clonotype: One end of the junction varies from germline; a read error may be responsible. The chain couples TRBV2 to TRBJ2-1, with 7 bases fitting TRBD1. In germline, CDR1 is SNHLY, CDR2 FYNNEI. This CDR3 is 15 amino acids long. CDR3 region: CASTELGGASNEQFF. For the CDR3, the DNA is TGTGCCAGCACTGAATTAGGGGGCGCATCCAATGAGCAGTTCTTC.

This clonotype was seen a handful of times. The rearrangement uses TRBV2 and TRBJ2-7, with a tentative D call TRBD2 (6 bases). Germline CDR1 SNHLY, CDR2 FYNNEI. This CDR3 is 12 amino acids long. Trimming stripped 9 bases from V and 2 bases from J, with 11 bases between. The CDR3 DNA reads TGTGCCAGTCGGGGGTCGCCCTACGAGCAGTACTTC. Protein sequence: CASRGSPYEQYF.

This chain connects TRBV6-1 to TRBJ2-3; TRBD2 matches at 10 bases. The CDR3 covers 15 residues. V gave up 6 bases and J gave up 3 bases; unmatched junction bases: 6. Germline values: CDR1 MNHNS, CDR2 SASEGT. The CDR3: CASRRSSGGTDTQYF. DNA for the CDR3: TGTGCCAGCAGGCGGTCTAGCGGGGGTACAGATACGCAGTATTTT.